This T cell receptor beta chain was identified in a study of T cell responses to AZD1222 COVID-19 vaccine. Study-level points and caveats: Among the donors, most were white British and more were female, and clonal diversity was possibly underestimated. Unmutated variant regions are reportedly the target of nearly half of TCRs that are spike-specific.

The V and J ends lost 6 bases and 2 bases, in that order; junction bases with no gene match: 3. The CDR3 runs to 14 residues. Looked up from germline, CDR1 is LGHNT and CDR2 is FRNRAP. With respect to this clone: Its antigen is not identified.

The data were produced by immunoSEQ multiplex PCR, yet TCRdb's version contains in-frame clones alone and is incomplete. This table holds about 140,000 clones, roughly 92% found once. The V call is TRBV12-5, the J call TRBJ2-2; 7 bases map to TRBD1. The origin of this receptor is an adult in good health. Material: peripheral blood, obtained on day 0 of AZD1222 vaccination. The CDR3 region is CASGRGGNTGELFF. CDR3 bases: TGTGCTAGTGGCCGAGGGGGCAACACCGGGGAGCTGTTTTTT.